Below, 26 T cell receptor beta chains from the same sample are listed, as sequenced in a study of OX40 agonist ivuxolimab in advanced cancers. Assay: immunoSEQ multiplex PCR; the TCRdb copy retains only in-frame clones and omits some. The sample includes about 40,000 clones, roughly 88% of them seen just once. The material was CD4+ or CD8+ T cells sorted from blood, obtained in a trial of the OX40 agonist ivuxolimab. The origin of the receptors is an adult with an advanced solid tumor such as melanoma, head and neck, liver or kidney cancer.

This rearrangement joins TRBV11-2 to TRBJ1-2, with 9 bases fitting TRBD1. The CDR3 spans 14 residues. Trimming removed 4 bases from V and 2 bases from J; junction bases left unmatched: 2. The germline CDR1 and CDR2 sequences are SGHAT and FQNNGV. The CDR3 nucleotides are TGTGCCAGCAGCTCCGGACAGGGGAACTATGGCTACACCTTC. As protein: CASSSGQGNYGYTF.

The CDR3 sequence is CASSPGRFSYEQYF. Written as DNA, the CDR3 is TGTGCCAGCTCACCTGGACGTTTCTCCTACGAGCAGTACTTC. This sequence joins TRBV18 and TRBJ2-7; D call uncertain. V lost 3 bases to trimming and J lost 0 bases, with 9 bases between them. Germline V CDR1 and CDR2: KGHSH, LQKENI. The CDR3 sequence is 14 residues long. The variable domain in full, with the rest retrieved from reference TRBV18 and TRBJ2-7, is NAGVMQNPRHLVRRRGQEARLRCSPMKGHSHVYWYRQLPEEGLKFMVYLQKENIIDESGMPKERFSAEFPKEGPSILRIQQVVRGDSAAYFCASSPGRFSYEQYFGPGTRLTVT.

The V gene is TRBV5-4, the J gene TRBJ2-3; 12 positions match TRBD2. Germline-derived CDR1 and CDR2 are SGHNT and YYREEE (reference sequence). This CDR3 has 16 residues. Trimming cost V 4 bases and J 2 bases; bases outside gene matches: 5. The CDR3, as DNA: TGTGCCAGCAGCCACCGGACTAGCGGGGTCACAGATACGCAGTATTTT. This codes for CASSHRTSGVTDTQYF.

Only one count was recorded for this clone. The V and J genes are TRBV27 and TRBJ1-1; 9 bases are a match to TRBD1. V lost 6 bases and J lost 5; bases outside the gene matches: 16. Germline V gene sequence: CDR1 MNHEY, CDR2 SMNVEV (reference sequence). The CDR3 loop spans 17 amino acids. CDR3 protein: CASSFLKGQGLGTEAFF. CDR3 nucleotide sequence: TGTGCCAGCAGCTTCCTAAAGGGACAGGGCTTGGGGACTGAAGCTTTCTTT.

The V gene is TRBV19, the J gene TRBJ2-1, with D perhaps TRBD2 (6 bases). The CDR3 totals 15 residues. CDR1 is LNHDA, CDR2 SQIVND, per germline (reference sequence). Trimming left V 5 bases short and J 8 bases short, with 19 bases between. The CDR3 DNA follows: TGTGCCAGTAGTTCCCGTCTTGGGGGGTGGGATGAGCAGTTCTTC. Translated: CASSSRLGGWDEQFF. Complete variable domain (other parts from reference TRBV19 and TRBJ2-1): DGGITQSPKYLFRKEGQNVTLSCEQNLNHDAMYWYRQDPGQGLRLIYYSQIVNDFQKGDIAEGYSVSREKKESFPLTVTSAQKNPTAFYLCASSSRLGGWDEQFFGPGTRLTVL.

CDR3 sequence reads: CASSLVEDSTGGEQYF. CDR3 nucleotide sequence: TGTGCCAGCAGCCTCGTGGAAGACTCAACAGGGGGCGAGCAGTACTTC. V is TRBV4-2 and J is TRBJ2-7; TRBD1 aligns across 8 bases. J lost 6 bases, V lost 4 bases, and 14 bases had no gene match. This CDR3 has 16 amino acids. Per germline, CDR1 LGHNA and CDR2 YNFKEQ.

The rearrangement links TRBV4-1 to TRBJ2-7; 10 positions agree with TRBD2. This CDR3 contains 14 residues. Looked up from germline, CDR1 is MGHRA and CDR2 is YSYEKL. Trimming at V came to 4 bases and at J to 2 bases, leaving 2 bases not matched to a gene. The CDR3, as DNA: TGCGCCAGCAGCCGACTAGCGGGCGCCTACGAGCAGTACTTC. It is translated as CASSRLAGAYEQYF.

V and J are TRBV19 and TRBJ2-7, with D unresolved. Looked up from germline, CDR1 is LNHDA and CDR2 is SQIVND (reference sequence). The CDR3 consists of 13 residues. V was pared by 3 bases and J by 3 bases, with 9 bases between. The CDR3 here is CASSIAPDYEQYF. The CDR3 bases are TGTGCCAGTAGTATTGCCCCGGACTACGAGCAGTACTTC.

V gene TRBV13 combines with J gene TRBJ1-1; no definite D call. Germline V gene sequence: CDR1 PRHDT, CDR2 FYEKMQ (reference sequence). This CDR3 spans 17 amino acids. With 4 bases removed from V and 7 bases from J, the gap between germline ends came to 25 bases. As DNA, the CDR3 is TGTGCCAGCAGCTCCAACGGCGGAAGGGCCCCTCGGGATGAAGCTTTCTTT. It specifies CASSSNGGRAPRDEAFF.

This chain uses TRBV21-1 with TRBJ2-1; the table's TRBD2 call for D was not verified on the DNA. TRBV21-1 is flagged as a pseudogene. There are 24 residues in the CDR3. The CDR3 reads CASTPGEGKVAGTSGRAPYNEQFF. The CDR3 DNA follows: TGTGCCAGCACCCCAGGGGAGGGGAAAGTAGCCGGGACTAGCGGGAGGGCCCCCTACAATGAGCAGTTCTTC.

CDR3 sequence: CASSPTGVATEAFF. The CDR3 nucleotides read TGTGCCAGCAGCCCTACAGGGGTGGCCACTGAAGCTTTCTTT. The chain combines TRBV7-8 with TRBJ1-1, with TRBD1 identical over 7 bases. This CDR3 has 14 residues. Looked up from germline, CDR1 is SGHVS and CDR2 is FQNEAQ. V dropped 5 bases and J dropped 4; count of bases not matched to a gene: 7.

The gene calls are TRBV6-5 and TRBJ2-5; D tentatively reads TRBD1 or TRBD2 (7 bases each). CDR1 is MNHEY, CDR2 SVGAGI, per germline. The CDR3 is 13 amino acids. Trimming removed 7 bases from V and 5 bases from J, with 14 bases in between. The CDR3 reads CASTHRGGETQYF. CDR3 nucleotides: TGTGCCAGCACCCACAGGGGAGGGGAGACCCAGTACTTC.

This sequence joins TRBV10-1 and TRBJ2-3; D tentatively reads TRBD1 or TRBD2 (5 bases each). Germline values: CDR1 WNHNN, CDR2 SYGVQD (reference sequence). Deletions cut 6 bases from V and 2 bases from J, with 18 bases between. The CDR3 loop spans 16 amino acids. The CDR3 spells CASSSGTDANTDTQYF. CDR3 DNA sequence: TGCGCCAGCAGCTCCGGGACGGATGCTAACACAGATACGCAGTATTTT.

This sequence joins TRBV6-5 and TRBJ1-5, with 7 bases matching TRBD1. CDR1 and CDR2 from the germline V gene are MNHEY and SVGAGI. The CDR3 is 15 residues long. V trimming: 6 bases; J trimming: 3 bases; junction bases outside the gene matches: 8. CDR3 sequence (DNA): TGTGCCAGCAGCCCCCGACAGGGCCCCAATCAGCCCCAGCATTTT. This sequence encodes CASSPRQGPNQPQHF.

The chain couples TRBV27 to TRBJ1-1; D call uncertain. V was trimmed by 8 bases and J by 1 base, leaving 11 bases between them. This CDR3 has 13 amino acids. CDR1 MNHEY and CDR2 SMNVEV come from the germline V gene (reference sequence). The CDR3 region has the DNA TGTGCCAGCCACCTACTCGGGAACACTGAAGCTTTCTTT. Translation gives CASHLLGNTEAFF.

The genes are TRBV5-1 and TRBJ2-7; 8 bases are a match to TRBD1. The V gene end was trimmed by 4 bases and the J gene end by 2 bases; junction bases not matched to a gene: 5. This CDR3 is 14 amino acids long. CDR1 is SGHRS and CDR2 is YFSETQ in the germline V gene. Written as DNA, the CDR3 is TGCGCCAGCAGCCTACAGGGGGGACCCTACGAGCAGTACTTC. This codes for CASSLQGGPYEQYF.

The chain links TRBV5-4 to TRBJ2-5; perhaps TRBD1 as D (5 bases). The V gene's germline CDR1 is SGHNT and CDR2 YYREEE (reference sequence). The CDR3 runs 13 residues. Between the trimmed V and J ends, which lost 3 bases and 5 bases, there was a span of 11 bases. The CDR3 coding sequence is TGTGCCAGCAGCTCCAGGGTCGCTGAGACCCAGTACTTC. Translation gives CASSSRVAETQYF.

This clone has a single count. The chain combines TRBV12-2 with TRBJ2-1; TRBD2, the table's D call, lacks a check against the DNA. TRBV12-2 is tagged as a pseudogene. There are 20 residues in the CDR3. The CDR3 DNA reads TGTGCAAGTCGCCGACATAGCGTCTGGACTAGCGGGTTCTCCTACAATGAGCAGTTCTTC. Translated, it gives CASRRHSVWTSGFSYNEQFF.

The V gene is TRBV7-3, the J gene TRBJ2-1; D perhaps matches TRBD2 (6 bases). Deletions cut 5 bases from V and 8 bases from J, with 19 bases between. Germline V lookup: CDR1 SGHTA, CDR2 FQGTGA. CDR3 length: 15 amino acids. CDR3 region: CASSPTGTAGDEQFF. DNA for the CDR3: TGTGCCAGCAGCCCGACCGGGACTGCCGGGGATGAGCAGTTCTTC.

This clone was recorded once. The CDR3 is CASSPGNEQFF. In nucleotides, the CDR3 is TGTGCCAGCAGCCCAGGCAATGAGCAGTTCTTC. This chain connects TRBV5-6 to TRBJ2-1; D unclear. V was pared by 4 bases and J by 6 bases, with 5 bases between. The CDR3 spans 11 residues. Germline V CDR1 and CDR2: SGHDT, YYEEEE.

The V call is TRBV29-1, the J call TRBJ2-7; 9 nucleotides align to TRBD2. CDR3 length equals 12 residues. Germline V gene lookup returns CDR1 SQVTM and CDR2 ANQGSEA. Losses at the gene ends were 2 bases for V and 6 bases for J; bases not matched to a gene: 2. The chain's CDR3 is CSVESSGVEQYF. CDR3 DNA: TGCAGCGTTGAATCTAGCGGGGTCGAGCAGTACTTC.

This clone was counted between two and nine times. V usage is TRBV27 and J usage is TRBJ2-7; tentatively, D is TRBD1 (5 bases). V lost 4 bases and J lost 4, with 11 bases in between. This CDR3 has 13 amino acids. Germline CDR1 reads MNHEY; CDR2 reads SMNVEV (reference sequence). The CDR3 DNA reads TGTGCCAGCAGTTCATGGACAACTTACGAGCAGTACTTC. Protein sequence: CASSSWTTYEQYF.

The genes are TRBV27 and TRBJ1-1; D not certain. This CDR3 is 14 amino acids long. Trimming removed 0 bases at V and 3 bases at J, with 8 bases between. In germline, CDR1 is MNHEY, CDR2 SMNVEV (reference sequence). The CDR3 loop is CASSLSVGYTEAFF. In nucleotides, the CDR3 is TGTGCCAGCAGTTTATCAGTCGGATACACTGAAGCTTTCTTT.

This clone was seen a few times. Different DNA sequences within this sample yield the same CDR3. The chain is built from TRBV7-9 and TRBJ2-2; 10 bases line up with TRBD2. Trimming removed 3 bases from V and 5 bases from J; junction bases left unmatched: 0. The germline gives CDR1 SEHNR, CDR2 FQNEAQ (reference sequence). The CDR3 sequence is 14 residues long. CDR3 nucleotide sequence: TGTGCCAGCAGCTTGACTAGCGGGACCGGGGAGCTGTTTTTT. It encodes CASSLTSGTGELFF.

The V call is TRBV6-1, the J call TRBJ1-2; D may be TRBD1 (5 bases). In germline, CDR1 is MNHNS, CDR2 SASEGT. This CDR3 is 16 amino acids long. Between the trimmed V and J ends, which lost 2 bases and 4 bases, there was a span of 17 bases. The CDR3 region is CASSELGAGKPYGYTF. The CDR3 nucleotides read TGTGCCAGCAGTGAACTTGGGGCAGGGAAACCCTATGGCTACACCTTC.

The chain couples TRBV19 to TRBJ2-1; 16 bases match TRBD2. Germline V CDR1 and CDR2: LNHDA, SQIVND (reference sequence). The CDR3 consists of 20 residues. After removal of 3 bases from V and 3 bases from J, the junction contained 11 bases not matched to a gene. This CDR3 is CASSMGTSGRANRLYNEQFF. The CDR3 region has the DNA TGTGCCAGTAGTATGGGGACTAGCGGGAGGGCAAACCGACTCTACAATGAGCAGTTCTTC.